A selection of T cell receptor beta chains follows, all from one sample in a study of molecular identifiers for immune sequencing clone quantification. In TCRdb, the PCR reads were re-called with MiXCR into one record per CDR3 protein. The sample lists approximately 590,000 distinct CDR3 sequences; about 25% were seen once. The material sequenced was naive CD8+ T cells from blood, with Jurkat cell RNA spiked in. Receptor source: a human donor in good health. Some libraries in this study had Jurkat cell RNA spiked in. The CDR3 runs from the conserved cysteine through the conserved F or W. The order of the fields is clone size, D gene, V gene, CDR3 length, J gene, CDR3 DNA, CDR3 protein. The D gene is left open where the match is weak. Size values are once, few and many counts, or a class for expanded clones, and some rows have none.

NA	NA	TRBV7-9	15	TRBJ2-7	TGTGCCAGCAGCTTAGGCAGTTCGAGCTCCTACGAGCGGTACTTC	CASSLGSSSSYERYF
NA	TRBD1	TRBV4-3	14	TRBJ2-7	TGCGCCAGCAAAATGGGACAGGGAGCCTACGAGCAGTACTTC	CASKMGQGAYEQYF
few	NA	TRBV7-9	15	TRBJ2-7	TGTGCCAGCAGCGCCTACGGGACCGACCCTTACGAGCGGTACTTC	CASSAYGTDPYERYF
few	NA	TRBV27	13	TRBJ1-6	TGTGCCAGCAGTTTATCGATGGAGCAAACCCTCCACTTT	CASSLSMEQTLHF
many	NA	TRBV24-1	12	TRBJ2-2	TGTGCCACCAGTGAAGGGGCCGGGGAGCTGTTTTTT	CATSEGAGELFF
many	NA	TRBV11-2	15	TRBJ2-7	TGTGCCAGCAGCTCCGTAGTACGGTCCTCCTACGAGCAGTACTTC	CASSSVVRSSYEQYF
NA	NA	TRBV4-3	13	TRBJ2-1	TGCGCCAGCAGCCAGGTTGGGATGAATGAGCAGTTCTTC	CASSQVGMNEQFF
few	NA	TRBV5-1	14	TRBJ1-5	TGCGCCAGCAGCTTGGCTGGGGGGCCCGGGCCCCAGCATTTT	CASSLAGGPGPQHF
NA	TRBD2	TRBV20-1	15	TRBJ2-5	TGCAGTGCTAGACTAGCGGGAGGAATCCAAGAGACCCAGTACTTC	CSARLAGGIQETQYF
many	NA	TRBV12-5	15	TRBJ1-1	TGTGCTAGTGGCTTTACGCCGGTTCTCAGCACTGAAGCTTTCTTT	CASGFTPVLSTEAFF
few	NA	TRBV5-1	15	TRBJ2-2	TGCGCCAGCAGCTTATTTCAGGGCGGCACCGGGGAGCTGTTTTTT	CASSLFQGGTGELFF
many	TRBD2	TRBV7-2	16	TRBJ2-3	TGTGCCAGCAGCGTCGGGACTAGCGGGGCTACAGATACGCAGTATTTT	CASSVGTSGATDTQYF
NA	NA	TRBV11-2	14	TRBJ2-5	TGTGCCAGCAGCCCCCAGAGTCAGCAAGAGACCCAGTACTTC	CASSPQSQQETQYF
NA	TRBD1	TRBV27	14	TRBJ2-7	TGTGCCAGCAGTCTCAGGGCAGGGGGATACGAGCAGTACTTC	CASSLRAGGYEQYF
many	NA	TRBV21-1	14	TRBJ1-5	TGTGCCAGCAGCAAAATCGGTAACAAGCAGCCCCAGCATTTT	CASSKIGNKQPQHF
many	NA	TRBV29-1	14	TRBJ2-7	TGCAGCGTTGCTGGCCAGGGGAGCTCCTACGAGCAGTACTTC	CSVAGQGSSYEQYF
NA	TRBD1	TRBV7-9	13	TRBJ1-3	TGTGCCAGCAGCTCGACAGGGGTAAACACCATATATTTT	CASSSTGVNTIYF
many	NA	TRBV6-2/TRBV6-3	15	TRBJ1-6	TGTGCCAGCAGTCCTCATTTGAGCCTTAATTCACCCCTCCACTTT	CASSPHLSLNSPLHF
NA	NA	TRBV10-3	14	TRBJ1-1	TGTGCCATCAGTGAGTCGGACGGGAACACTGAAGCTTTCTTT	CAISESDGNTEAFF
many	NA	TRBV12-3/TRBV12-4	17	TRBJ2-7	TGTGCCAGCAGTGCCCCCCCGGGGCGCGAACTCTCCTACGAGCAGTACTTC	CASSAPPGRELSYEQYF
few	NA	TRBV5-1	14	TRBJ2-7	TGCGCCAGCAGCGGGGGGGCTAGCGGACACGAGCAGTACTTC	CASSGGASGHEQYF
NA	NA	TRBV4-1	15	TRBJ2-7	TGCGCCAGCAGCCAAGTGGCGCCACAGACCTACGAGCAGTACTTC	CASSQVAPQTYEQYF
NA	TRBD1	TRBV9	17	TRBJ1-6	TGTGCCAGCAGCCCAGACAGGGGGCGATCCTATAATTCACCCCTCCACTTT	CASSPDRGRSYNSPLHF
few	NA	TRBV9	13	TRBJ1-1	TGTGCCAGCAGCGTAGACTTGTTCACTGAAGCTTTCTTT	CASSVDLFTEAFF
many	TRBD1	TRBV29-1	14	TRBJ2-1	TGCAGCGTTGAAGGGACAGGGCTTAACAATGAGCAGTTCTTC	CSVEGTGLNNEQFF
many	NA	TRBV12-3/TRBV12-4	16	TRBJ1-1	TGTGCCAGCAGTTCGTCGGGGCCGATCCTAAACACTGAAGCTTTCTTT	CASSSSGPILNTEAFF
few	NA	TRBV4-3	15	TRBJ2-1	TGCGCCAGCAGCTCCCATCGGATCTCCTACAATGAGCAGTTCTTC	CASSSHRISYNEQFF
NA	NA	TRBV7-2	14	TRBJ2-7	TGTGCTGGGGCGAGTGGCTTGATCCCCTACGAGCAGTACTTC	CAGASGLIPYEQYF
NA	NA	TRBV4-3	18	TRBJ2-1	TGCGCCAGCAGCCAAGAGGGTGGAGGGACCTATCGATACAATGAGCAGTTCTTC	CASSQEGGGTYRYNEQFF
many	NA	TRBV29-1	14	TRBJ2-1	TGCAGCGTCGCAGACAAGTACTCCTACAATGAGCAGTTCTTC	CSVADKYSYNEQFF
few	NA	TRBV9	16	TRBJ2-2	TGTGCCAGCAGCGTACGGGACACCAGGCGGACCGGGGAGCTGTTTTTT	CASSVRDTRRTGELFF
many	NA	TRBV20-1	14	TRBJ2-4	TGCAGTGCTAGAGATTCGGGGGTACTAAACATTCAGTACTTC	CSARDSGVLNIQYF
few	NA	TRBV6-5	13	TRBJ2-3	TGTGCCAGCAGTCCTTTCGTCACAGATACGCAGTATTTT	CASSPFVTDTQYF
many	NA	TRBV9	16	TRBJ1-6	TGTGCCAGCAGCGTAGAAGGTGGGGGATGGGGTTCACCCCTCCACTTT	CASSVEGGGWGSPLHF
few	NA	TRBV19	15	TRBJ2-3	TGTGCCAGTAGTTTCAATGACGGGGTGGTAGATACGCAGTATTTT	CASSFNDGVVDTQYF
NA	TRBD2	TRBV4-1	16	TRBJ2-7	TGCGCCAGCAGCCCATTGACTAGCGGGGACCCCTACGAGCAGTACTTC	CASSPLTSGDPYEQYF